This T cell receptor (beta chain) was observed in a study of patients and donors after allogeneic stem cell transplantation. This clonotype has just a few counts. TCRdb independently ran MiXCR on the RT-PCR reads; one entry per CDR3 protein. Here the sample spans some 92,000 distinct CDR3 sequences, about 48% being singletons. Germline V CDR1 and CDR2: DFQATT, SNEGSKA (reference sequence). This CDR3 is built from 12 residues. With 1 base removed from V and 7 bases from J, the gap between germline ends came to 8 bases. This receptor was identified in a human donor who was either an allogeneic HSCT recipient or a stem cell or donor lymphocyte infusion donor (not recorded which). It is not recorded whose cells these are; they may come from a transplant donor. The material sequenced was blood, either unsorted or a sorted T cell fraction (not recorded which). The chain uses TRBV20-1 and TRBJ1-5; D not resolved. CDR3 sequence: CSARGGEQPQHF. The CDR3 coding sequence is TGCAGTGCTAGAGGCGGTGAGCAGCCCCAGCATTTT.